This TCR beta chain emerged from a study of blood T cells in healthy people across ages (dated by TCRdb to the mid-2010s). Background on the whole study: In model experiments, template switching captured about one uniquely barcoded TCR beta cDNA molecule for every two T cells. The donors were split into four age groups: young (average about 16 years), middle-aged (roughly 42), aged (approximately 60) and long-lived (under 90). Age-related changes in TCR beta repertoire diversity were measured in the study by deep sequencing normalized with unique cDNA molecular identifiers. To avoid experimental bias, donors of different ages were randomly spread across the sequencing lanes. Using the same blood draw, the study looked at two additional independent replicas of 1 million unique cDNA reads for two donors, one aged 18 to 30 and the other aged 80 or older. Paper-wide results and their limitations: The percentage of naive T cells measured by flow cytometry correlated strongly with observed TCR beta diversity. Compared with the aged group, the long-lived group had more naive CD4+ T cells, fewer expanded clones and increased TCR diversity, suggesting age selection. As age increased, observed TCR beta diversity per million T cells dropped in a roughly linear way, and a significant reduction was already evident by age around 41. Bulk unsorted PBMC profiling prevented conclusive comparison of naive and antigen-experienced compartments. The CMV infection status of donors was not known, potentially confounding age-related changes in expanded clonotypes. Estimates of total diversity based on one million sequenced T cells were regarded as lower bounds and as underestimates.

In this sample, this clonotype turned up a few times. No antigen is known for it. Qualities for individual bases were not recorded, and no much larger clone is one base off. Donors were under 40 systemically healthy Caucasian individuals from Russia aged roughly 6 to 100 years. Each donor gave approximately 9.3 milliliters of peripheral blood, collected into EDTA-treated Vacutainer tubes. Ficoll-Paque density-gradient centrifugation was used to isolate PBMCs, with at least 7 million obtained per sample. Total RNA, at least 6 micrograms per sample, was extracted from PBMCs with Trizol reagent. Naive CD45RAhigh/CD27high T cell percentages were measured by flow cytometry on a PBMC aliquot from every donor. Library method: 5' RACE. This sample was sequenced with an Illumina HiSeq 2500. A second PCR of about 7 to 12 cycles was performed with a sample-barcoded 5' primer and a J-beta primer mix. A unique molecular identifier was introduced onto each TCR beta cDNA molecule by a template-switch 5' adaptor carrying 12 random nucleotides. Each sample yielded at least 2.5 million CDR3-containing paired-end reads. All of the RNA was converted into first-strand cDNA using the Mint cDNA synthesis kit, with a TRBC-specific oligonucleotide serving as the primer. Following uracil-DNA glycosylase treatment, a first 18-cycle PCR with universal primers M1SS and BC2_uni_R was performed on all cDNA. The published analysis was carried out like this. For normalization, 1 million high-quality reads were randomly selected from each sample, with every read carrying a distinct molecular identifier. Instead of being binned into consensus sequences, reads that shared molecular identifiers were thrown out. MiTCR, with a Q25 quality threshold and the strictest error-elimination algorithm, was used for CDR3 identification, clonotype clustering and error correction. A nonparametric unseen species model with Euler transformation was used to estimate a lower bound on total TCR beta diversity. Clones were called with MiXCR by TCRdb after fastp trimmed the public reads at Q25, and only in-frame beta chains were retained. Merged by CDR3 protein, the rows form single entries marked with the most common genes and DNA. TCRdb's processing, not the authors' own work, is the source of the V and J calls. The sample records about 730,000 distinct CDR3 sequences, approximately 43% of which are singletons. Around 20% of the sample belongs to the ten largest clones.

Material: blood. The clonotype originates from a woman aged 60-75 years in good health.

The CDR3 region reads CATQRDEQFF. The DNA is TGTGCCACACAGAGGGATGAGCAGTTCTTC. The chain links TRBV6-5 with TRBJ2-1, and perhaps TRBD2 as D gene, on 5 matching bases. CDR1 and CDR2 were assigned from the germline V gene as MNHEY and SVGAGI. Relative to germline, V is 10 bases shorter and J is 8 bases shorter, with 9 bases between their ends. Counted from cysteine to phenylalanine, this CDR3 has 10 amino acids. Here the CDR3 DNA is all that survives: 30 bases in frame from base 1.